The rows below give T cell receptor beta chains drawn from one sample of a study of blood T cells in healthy people across ages. TCRdb re-derived calls from the 5' RACE reads in MiXCR, one entry per CDR3 protein. The data contain 870,000 or so distinct CDR3 sequences, around 26% of them singletons. Sequencing was done on a sample of blood. The origin of the receptors is a woman of 80 years or more in good health. The CDR3 runs from the conserved cysteine through the conserved F or W. Fields, in order: J gene, clone size, V gene, D gene, CDR3 DNA, CDR3 protein. The D gene is left open where the match is weak. Size values are once, few and many counts, or a class for expanded clones, and some rows have none.

>TRBJ2-1|.|TRBV30|TRBD2
TGTGCCTGGAGTGGAGGGACTAGCGGGGGGGTGTTCAATGAGCAGTTCTTC
CAWSGGTSGGVFNEQFF
>TRBJ2-4|many|TRBV6-2/TRBV6-3|.
TGTGCCAGCAGTTACGTTGCTGGGGAAGCCAAAAACATTCAGTACTTC
CASSYVAGEAKNIQYF
>TRBJ2-3|many|TRBV7-2|TRBD2
TGTGCCAGCAGCTTGTGGGGGACTAGCGGGGGCACAGATACGCAGTATTTT
CASSLWGTSGGTDTQYF
>TRBJ1-5|many|TRBV7-2|TRBD1
TGTGCCAGCAGTTACAGACAGGGGTCGACGCCCCAGCATTTT
CASSYRQGSTPQHF
>TRBJ2-3|many|TRBV15|.
TGTGCCACCAGCAGGTCGGACGCAGATACGCAGTATTTT
CATSRSDADTQYF
>TRBJ1-3|.|TRBV7-2|.
TGTGCCAGCAGCTTAGCGGGGTCGGGGGGAAACACCATATATTTT
CASSLAGSGGNTIYF
>TRBJ1-3|.|TRBV7-2|.
TGTGCCAGCAGCTTAAAGTCCGGCGGAGGGGCTGGAAACACCATATATTTT
CASSLKSGGGAGNTIYF
>TRBJ1-2|once|TRBV6-1|.
TGTGCCACCTACCCCAGGTTTAACTATGGCTACACCTTC
CATYPRFNYGYTF
>TRBJ1-2|.|TRBV9|.
TGTGCCAGCAGCGTCGAGAGAGTTGGCTGTGGCTACACCTTC
CASSVERVGCGYTF
>TRBJ1-4|.|TRBV5-4|.
TGTGCCAGCAGCGAGGCCGGGACGGAAAATGAAAAACTGTTTTTT
CASSEAGTENEKLFF
>TRBJ2-1|many|TRBV4-3|TRBD2
TGCGCCAGCAGCCAAGATCATGGGCGGGGGGACCTCAATGAGCAGTTCTTC
CASSQDHGRGDLNEQFF
>TRBJ1-4|.|TRBV28|.
TGTGCCAGCAGTCCCCAGGAAAAACTGTTTTTT
CASSPQEKLFF